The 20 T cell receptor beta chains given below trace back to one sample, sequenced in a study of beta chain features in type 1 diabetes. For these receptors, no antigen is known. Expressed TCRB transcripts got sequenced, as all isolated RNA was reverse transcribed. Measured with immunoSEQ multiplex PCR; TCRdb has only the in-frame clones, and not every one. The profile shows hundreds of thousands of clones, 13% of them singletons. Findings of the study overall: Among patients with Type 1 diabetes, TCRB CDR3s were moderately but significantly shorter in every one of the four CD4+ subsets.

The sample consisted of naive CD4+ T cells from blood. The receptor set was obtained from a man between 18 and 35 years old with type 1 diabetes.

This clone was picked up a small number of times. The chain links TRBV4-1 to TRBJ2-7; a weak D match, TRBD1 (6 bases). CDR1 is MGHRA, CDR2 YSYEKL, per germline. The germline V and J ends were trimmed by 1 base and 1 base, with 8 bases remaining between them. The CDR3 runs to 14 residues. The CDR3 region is CASSQGTESYEQYF. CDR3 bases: TGCGCCAGCAGCCAAGGGACAGAGTCCTACGAGCAGTACTTC.

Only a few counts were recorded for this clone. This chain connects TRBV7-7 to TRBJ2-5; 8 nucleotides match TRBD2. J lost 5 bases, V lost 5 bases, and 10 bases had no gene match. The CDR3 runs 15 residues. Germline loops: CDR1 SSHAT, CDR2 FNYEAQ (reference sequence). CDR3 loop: CASSGSGDPWETQYF. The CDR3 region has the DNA TGTGCCAGCAGCGGTAGCGGGGATCCTTGGGAGACCCAGTACTTC. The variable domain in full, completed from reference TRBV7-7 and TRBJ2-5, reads GAGVSQSPRYKVTKRGQDVTLRCDPISSHATLYWYQQALGQGPEFLTYFNYEAQPDKSGLPSDRFSAERPEGSISTLTIQRTEQRDSAMYRCASSGSGDPWETQYFGPGTRLLVL.

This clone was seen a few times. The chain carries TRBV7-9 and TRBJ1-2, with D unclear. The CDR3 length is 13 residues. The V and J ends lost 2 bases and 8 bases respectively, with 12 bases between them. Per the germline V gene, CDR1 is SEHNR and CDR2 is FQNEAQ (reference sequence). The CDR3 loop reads CASSLLQTIGYTF. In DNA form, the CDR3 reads TGTGCCAGCAGCTTACTACAGACTATAGGCTACACCTTC.

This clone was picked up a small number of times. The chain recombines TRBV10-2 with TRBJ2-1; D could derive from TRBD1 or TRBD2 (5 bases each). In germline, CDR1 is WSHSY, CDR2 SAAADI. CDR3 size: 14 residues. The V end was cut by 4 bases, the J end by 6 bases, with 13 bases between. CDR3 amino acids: CASSGTRGPNEQFF. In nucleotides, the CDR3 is TGCGCCAGCAGTGGAACACGGGGACCCAATGAGCAGTTCTTC.

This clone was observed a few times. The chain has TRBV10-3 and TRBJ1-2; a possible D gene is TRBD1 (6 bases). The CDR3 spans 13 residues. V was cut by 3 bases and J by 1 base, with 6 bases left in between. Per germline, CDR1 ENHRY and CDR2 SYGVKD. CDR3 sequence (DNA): TGTGCCATCAGTGAAGGGGGTAACTATGGCTACACCTTC. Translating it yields CAISEGGNYGYTF.

In DNA form, the CDR3 reads TGTGCCAGCAGTTTGAGAGTGGGAGCTTCTGGGGCCAACGTCCTGACTTTC. It yields the protein CASSLRVGASGANVLTF. V usage is TRBV27 and J usage is TRBJ2-6; possibly TRBD2 for D (5 bases). Germline values: CDR1 MNHEY, CDR2 SMNVEV (reference sequence). Deletions cut 3 bases from V and 1 base from J, with 13 bases between. The CDR3 consists of 17 residues.

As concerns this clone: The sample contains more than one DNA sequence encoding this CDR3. The CDR3 spells CASSPPRAGGTDTQYF. The CDR3 coding sequence is TGTGCCAGCTCACCCCCACGGGCGGGGGGCACAGATACGCAGTATTTT. The chain employs TRBV18 and TRBJ2-3; 7 bases map to TRBD2. The CDR3 is made up of 16 amino acids. The junction had 7 bases not matched to a gene; V was cut back by 3 bases and J by 1 base. Germline CDR1 KGHSH, CDR2 LQKENI.

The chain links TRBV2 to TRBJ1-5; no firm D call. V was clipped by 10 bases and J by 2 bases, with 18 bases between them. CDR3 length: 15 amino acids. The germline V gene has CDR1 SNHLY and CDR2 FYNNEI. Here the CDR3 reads CATGSSAVGNQPQHF. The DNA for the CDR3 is TGTGCCACTGGGAGTTCGGCGGTTGGCAATCAGCCCCAGCATTTT.

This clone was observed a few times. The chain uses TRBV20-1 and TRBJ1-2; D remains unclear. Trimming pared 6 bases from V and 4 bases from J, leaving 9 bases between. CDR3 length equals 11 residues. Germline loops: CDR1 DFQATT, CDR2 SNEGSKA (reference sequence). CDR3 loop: CSAIVGYGYTF. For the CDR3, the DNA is TGCAGTGCGATCGTGGGCTATGGCTACACCTTC.

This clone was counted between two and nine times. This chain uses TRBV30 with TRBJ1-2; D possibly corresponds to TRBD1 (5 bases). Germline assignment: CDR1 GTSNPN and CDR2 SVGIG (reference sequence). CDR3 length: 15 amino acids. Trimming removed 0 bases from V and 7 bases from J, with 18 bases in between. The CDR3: CAWSVGTGRKGGYTF. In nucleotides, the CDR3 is TGTGCCTGGAGTGTCGGCACAGGCAGAAAAGGTGGCTACACCTTC.

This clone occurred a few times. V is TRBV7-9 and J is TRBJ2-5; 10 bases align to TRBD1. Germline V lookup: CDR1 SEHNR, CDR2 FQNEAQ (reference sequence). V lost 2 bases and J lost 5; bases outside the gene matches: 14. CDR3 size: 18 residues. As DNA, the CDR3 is TGTGCCAGCAGCTTATCCGTAGCCCAGACAGGGGGCATGGAGACCCAGTACTTC. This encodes CASSLSVAQTGGMETQYF.

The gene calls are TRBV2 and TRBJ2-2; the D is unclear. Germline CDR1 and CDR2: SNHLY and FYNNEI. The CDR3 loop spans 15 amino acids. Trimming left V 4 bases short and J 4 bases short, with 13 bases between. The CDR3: CASSVSSQSTGELFF. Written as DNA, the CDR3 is TGTGCCAGCAGTGTTAGTAGTCAGAGCACCGGGGAGCTGTTTTTT.

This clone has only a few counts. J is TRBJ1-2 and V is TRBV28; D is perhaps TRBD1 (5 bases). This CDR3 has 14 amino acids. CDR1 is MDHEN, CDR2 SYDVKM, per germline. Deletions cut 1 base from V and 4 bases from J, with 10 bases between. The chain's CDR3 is CASSLLGVGYGYTF. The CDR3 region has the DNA TGTGCCAGCAGTTTATTAGGGGTGGGCTATGGCTACACCTTC.

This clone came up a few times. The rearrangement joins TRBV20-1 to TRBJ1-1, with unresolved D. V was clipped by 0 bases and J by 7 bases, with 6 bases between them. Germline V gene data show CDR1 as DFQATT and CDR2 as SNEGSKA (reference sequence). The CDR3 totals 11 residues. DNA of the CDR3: TGCAGTGCTAGAGACAGTCTTGAAGCTTTCTTT. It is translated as CSARDSLEAFF.

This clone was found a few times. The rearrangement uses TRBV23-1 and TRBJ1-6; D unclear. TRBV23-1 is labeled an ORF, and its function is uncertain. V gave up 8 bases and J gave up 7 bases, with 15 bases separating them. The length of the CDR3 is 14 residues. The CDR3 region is CASGNTAWNSPLHF. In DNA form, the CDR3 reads TGCGCCAGCGGAAACACGGCCTGGAATTCACCCCTCCACTTT.

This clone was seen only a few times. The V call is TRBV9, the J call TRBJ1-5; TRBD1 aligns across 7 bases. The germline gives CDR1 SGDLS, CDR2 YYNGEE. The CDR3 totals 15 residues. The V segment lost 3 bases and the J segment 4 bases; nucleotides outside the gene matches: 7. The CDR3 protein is CASSARQGDNQPQHF. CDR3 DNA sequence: TGTGCCAGCAGCGCCCGACAGGGCGATAATCAGCCCCAGCATTTT.

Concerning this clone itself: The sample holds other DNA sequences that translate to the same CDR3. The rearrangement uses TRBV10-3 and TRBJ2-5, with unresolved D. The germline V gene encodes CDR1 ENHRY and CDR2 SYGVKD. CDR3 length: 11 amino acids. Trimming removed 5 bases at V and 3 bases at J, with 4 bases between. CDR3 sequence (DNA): TGTGCCATCAGTCAGGAAGAGACCCAGTACTTC. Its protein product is CAISQEETQYF.

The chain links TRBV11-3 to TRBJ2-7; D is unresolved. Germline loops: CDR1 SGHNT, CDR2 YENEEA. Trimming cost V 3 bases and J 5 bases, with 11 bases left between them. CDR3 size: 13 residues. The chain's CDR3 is CASSFSGRDEQYF. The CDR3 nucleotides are TGTGCCAGCAGCTTCAGTGGTAGGGACGAGCAGTACTTC.

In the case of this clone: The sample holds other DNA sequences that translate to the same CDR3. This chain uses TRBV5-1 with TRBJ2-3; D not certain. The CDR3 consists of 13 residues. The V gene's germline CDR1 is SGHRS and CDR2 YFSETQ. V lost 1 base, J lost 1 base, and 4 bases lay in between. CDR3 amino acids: CASSLRGTDTQYF. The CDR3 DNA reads TGCGCCAGCAGCTTGAGGGGCACAGATACGCAGTATTTT.

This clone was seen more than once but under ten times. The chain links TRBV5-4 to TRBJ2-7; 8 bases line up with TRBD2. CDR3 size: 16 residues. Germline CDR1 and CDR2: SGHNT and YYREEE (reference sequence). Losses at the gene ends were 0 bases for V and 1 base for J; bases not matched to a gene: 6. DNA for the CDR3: TGTGCCAGCAGCTTGGTCGGCGGGGGGTTTTCCTACGAGCAGTACTTC. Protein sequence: CASSLVGGGFSYEQYF.